The 3 T cell receptor beta chains below were found in one sample sequenced in a study of blood T cell repertoires in COVID-19. The repertoire was sequenced with immunoSEQ multiplex PCR; TCRdb's copy has only in-frame clones and lacks some. The data show about 340,000 clones, about 86% seen once. The sequenced sample was PBMCs or T cells enriched from blood (not recorded which). The receptors derive from a woman aged 40 to 50 with acute COVID-19.

The chain employs TRBV28 and TRBJ2-7; TRBD1 might be the D (7 bases). The CDR3 extends over 16 amino acids. Germline V gene data show CDR1 as MDHEN and CDR2 as SYDVKM. V dropped 5 bases and J dropped 0 bases, with 17 bases sitting between them. CDR3 DNA: TGTGCCAGCAGTCTCGGAGGGGGCGGGAACTCCTACGAGCAGTACTTC. Translating gives CASSLGGGGNSYEQYF.

The gene calls are TRBV6-5 and TRBJ2-7; no definite D call. The CDR3 length is 15 residues. Germline V lookup: CDR1 MNHEY, CDR2 SVGAGI. V was trimmed by 0 bases and J by 5 bases, leaving 14 bases between them. This chain's CDR3 is CASSYSKAGDNEQYF. CDR3 sequence (DNA): TGTGCCAGCAGTTACTCGAAGGCAGGCGATAACGAGCAGTACTTC.

The V call is TRBV27, the J call TRBJ1-6; 7 bases match TRBD1. Germline V gene lookup returns CDR1 MNHEY and CDR2 SMNVEV (reference sequence). V trimming: 8 bases; J trimming: 7 bases; junction bases outside the gene matches: 11. This CDR3 is built from 15 residues. DNA of the CDR3: TGTGCCAGCTCCCGGGAGGGGGCTGGCAATTCACCCCTCCACTTT. Protein sequence: CASSREGAGNSPLHF.